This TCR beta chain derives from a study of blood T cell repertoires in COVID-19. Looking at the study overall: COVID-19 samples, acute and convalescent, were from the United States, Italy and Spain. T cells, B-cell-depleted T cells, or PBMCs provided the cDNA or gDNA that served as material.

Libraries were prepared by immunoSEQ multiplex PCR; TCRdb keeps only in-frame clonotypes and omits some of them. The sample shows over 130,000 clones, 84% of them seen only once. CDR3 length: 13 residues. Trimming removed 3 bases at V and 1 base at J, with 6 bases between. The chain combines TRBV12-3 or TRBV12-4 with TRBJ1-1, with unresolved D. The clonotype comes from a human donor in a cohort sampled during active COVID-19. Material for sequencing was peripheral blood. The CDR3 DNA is TGTGCCAGCAGTTTCTTACAGAACACTGAAGCTTTCTTT. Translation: CASSFLQNTEAFF.